What follows is one T cell receptor (beta chain) and its context. What this receptor recognizes is not known. Base qualities are not provided; no much larger clone lies one nucleotide away. From the germline V gene, CDR1 is WSHSY and CDR2 is SAAADI. Taken from cysteine to phenylalanine, the CDR3 has 14 residues. Only the CDR3 portion is preserved as DNA: 42 bases, with reading frame beginning at the first base. The germline V and J ends show losses of 5 bases and 9 bases respectively, and no gene match explains 12 bases of the junction. The record originates from a study of blood T cell repertoires in COVID-19 (dated by TCRdb to 2018 to 2020). Regarding the study in general: Collaborator samples came from the United States, Italy and Spain and covered acute and convalescent phases of COVID-19. The material from the prospective study consisted of cDNA or gDNA derived from T cells, B-cell-depleted T cells, or PBMCs. The dataset comprised deeply sampled blood TCRbeta repertoires from subjects exposed to, actively infected with, or recovered from COVID-19. A freely available public database, intended as a resource for researchers studying the immune response to SARS-CoV-2, is where the repertoires were released. The samples were drawn from two sources: the first 160 participants of the ongoing ImmuneRACE study, and about 1,300 subjects contributed by 6 global collaborators. A de-identified subject ID, COVID-19 status, age in years and sex were almost always included in the sample metadata. Where HLA class I and class II types were available, the types were taken from metadata supplied by the sample provider, not from assay-based typing. Study-level results and caveats: Clinical and demographic metadata were provided uncurated, with the amount varying by source and participant.

Enrolling through a virtual design, the prospective study's participants ranged in age from roughly 18 to 95 years and lived across 20 to 30 United States geographic areas. Cohort assignment in the prospective study relied on participant-reported clinical history from a screening survey and a study questionnaire. Recovered participants in ImmuneRACE Cohort 3 were defined by two consecutive negative NP/OP PCR tests, clearance by a healthcare professional, or resolution of symptoms. In the prospective study, mobile phlebotomists collected whole blood, serum and a nasopharyngeal or oropharyngeal swab from each participant. Participants in the prospective study had the option to provide additional blood draws and questionnaires over a roughly two-month period. Blood samples from the prospective study were shipped frozen or at room temperature prior to DNA extraction. TCRbeta CDR3 regions were amplified from genomic DNA by means of the immunoSEQ Assay, a bias-controlled multiplex PCR. In the source study's methods: The number of nucleated cells in each sample was estimated by amplification of reference gene primers within the assay. Sequence reads were collapsed and filtered to measure the absolute abundance of every unique TCRbeta CDR3 rearrangement. For each sample, productive Simpson clonality was calculated by taking the square root of Simpson's diversity index across productive rearrangements. In TCRdb, the immuneACCESS table is reduced to in-frame sequences with V and J assigned. These tables do not hold every clone; where another copy was compared, an unresolved V gene accounts for under half, and the others remain unexplained. The D gene and trimming were derived from the DNA, and the V and J assignments and clone size from that table. Across this sample there are roughly 180,000 clones, with over 80% seen only once. The ten largest clones take up 13% of the sample.

Here the chain combines TRBV10-2 and TRBJ2-5, with 7 bases aligning to TRBD1. Sequencing was performed on PBMCs or T cells enriched from blood (not recorded which). The receptor was isolated from a woman aged 60 to 75 who had recovered from COVID-19. Read as DNA, the sequence is TGCGCCAGCAGTTGGGGACAGCGCGTCGAGGCCCAGTACTTC. The encoded protein is CASSWGQRVEAQYF.